This T cell receptor (beta chain) was identified in a study of T cell responses to AZD1222 COVID-19 vaccine. Libraries were prepared by immunoSEQ multiplex PCR; TCRdb keeps only in-frame clonotypes and omits some of them. The table includes roughly 150,000 clones, just over 90% detected once. Germline V gives CDR1 SQVTM, CDR2 ANQGSEA. The CDR3 loop spans 13 amino acids. V dropped 4 bases and J dropped 0 bases, with 10 bases sitting between them. Samples with a second dose at about 4 or about 12 weeks were pooled together. Findings of the study overall: Repertoires were sampled only after the peak T cell response.

Details on this clone: Its antigen is not known.

The source material was peripheral blood, sampled 28 days after the second AZD1222 dose. The receptor's source is an adult who received the AZD1222 COVID-19 vaccine. The chain is built from TRBV29-1 and TRBJ2-7, with a tentative D call TRBD1 (6 bases). The CDR3: CSVGSGDSYEQYF. Here the CDR3 DNA reads TGCAGCGTTGGGTCAGGGGACTCCTACGAGCAGTACTTC.